The next 18 T cell receptor beta chains were all read from a single sample in a study of T cells in Graves' hyperthyroidism and ophthalmopathy. TCR beta CDR3 region amplification was performed from RNA transcripts. TCR CDR3 regions were first amplified by RT-PCR with HTBI primers. TCRdb recomputed calls from the multiplex PCR reads with MiXCR, one row per CDR3 protein. The sample has more than 300,000 distinct CDR3 sequences; around 18% are singletons. The specimen sequenced was blood. The receptors derive from a man in his late teens or twenties with Graves' ophthalmopathy.

This clonotype was observed many times. The V gene is TRBV6-1, the J gene TRBJ2-7, with 7 bases fitting TRBD2. V lost 5 bases and J lost 3; bases outside the gene matches: 4. Germline V gives CDR1 MNHNS, CDR2 SASEGT. The CDR3 consists of 13 residues. CDR3 nucleotides: TGTGCCAGCAGTCCCCGGGAGGTCTACGAGCAGTACTTC. As protein: CASSPREVYEQYF.

The V gene is TRBV6-1, the J gene TRBJ1-1, with TRBD1 matching 7 bases. The CDR3 spans 15 residues. The V and J ends lost 5 bases and 6 bases, in that order; junction bases with no gene match: 12. The germline V gene encodes CDR1 MNHNS and CDR2 SASEGT. CDR3 nucleotides: TGTGCCAGCAGTTCCCAACCTCAAGGGGGCCCTGAAGCTTTCTTT. Its translation is CASSSQPQGGPEAFF.

This clonotype was counted ten times or more. V usage is TRBV3-1 and J usage is TRBJ1-2; D is possibly TRBD1 (5 bases). The CDR3 sequence is 18 residues long. In germline, CDR1 is LGHDT, CDR2 YNNKEL (reference sequence). Trimming cost V 0 bases and J 4 bases, with 21 bases left between them. The CDR3 protein is CASSQELRKRGEAYGYTF. The CDR3 nucleotides are TGTGCCAGCAGCCAAGAATTGCGGAAGCGAGGGGAGGCCTATGGCTACACCTTC.

The table lists this clonotype with a few counts. The V call is TRBV18, the J call TRBJ1-1; 9 positions agree with TRBD1. V trimming: 3 bases; J trimming: 7 bases; junction bases outside the gene matches: 6. Germline CDR1 KGHSH, CDR2 LQKENI. The CDR3 covers 14 residues. Here the CDR3 reads CASSPGQDRGEAFF. In DNA form, the CDR3 reads TGTGCCAGCTCACCCGGACAGGACAGGGGTGAAGCTTTCTTT.

This sequence joins TRBV7-8 and TRBJ1-1, with TRBD1 matching 11 bases. Germline assignment: CDR1 SGHVS and CDR2 FQNEAQ. J gave up 4 bases and V 6 bases, and 7 bases lay outside the gene matches. This CDR3 contains 15 residues. The CDR3 nucleotides are TGTGCCAGCAGGCCCTCGGGGACAGGGGGCACTGAAGCTTTCTTT. This encodes CASRPSGTGGTEAFF. The full variable domain, with the rest looked up from reference TRBV7-8 and TRBJ1-1, is GAGVSQSPRYKVAKRGQDVALRCDPISGHVSLFWYQQALGQGPEFLTYFQNEAQLDKSGLPSDRFFAERPEGSVSTLKIQRTQQEDSAVYLCASRPSGTGGTEAFFGQGTRLTVV.

This clonotype has ten or more counts. The V gene is TRBV11-2, the J gene TRBJ2-1; 8 nucleotides agree with TRBD1. This CDR3 has 15 residues. The junction had 3 bases not matched to a gene; V was cut back by 4 bases and J by 1 base. CDR1 SGHAT and CDR2 FQNNGV come from the germline V gene. The CDR3 spells CASSSDRGSYNEQFF. The CDR3 nucleotides read TGTGCCAGCAGCTCTGACAGGGGATCCTACAATGAGCAGTTCTTC.

This clonotype has at least ten counts. This chain joins TRBV3-1 and TRBJ1-1; no clear D gene. Germline loops: CDR1 LGHDT, CDR2 YNNKEL (reference sequence). Trimming took 2 bases from V and 5 from J, leaving 15 bases between them. The CDR3 runs to 15 residues. The CDR3 loop reads CASSQKDGARTEAFF. CDR3 bases: TGTGCCAGCAGCCAAAAGGACGGCGCAAGGACTGAAGCTTTCTTT.

V is TRBV7-9 and J is TRBJ1-1; 12 bases fit TRBD1. The trim removed 8 bases at V and 0 bases at J, leaving 10 bases unmatched. The CDR3 is 17 amino acids. CDR1 is SEHNR and CDR2 is FQNEAQ in the germline V gene (reference sequence). The CDR3 here is CASSRDRGRFMNTEAFF. CDR3 in DNA: TGTGCCAGCTCAAGGGACAGGGGGCGGTTCATGAACACTGAAGCTTTCTTT.

The gene calls are TRBV6-1 and TRBJ1-5, with a weak D call TRBD1 (5 bases). The CDR3 runs to 13 residues. The germline V gene encodes CDR1 MNHNS and CDR2 SASEGT. V lost 4 bases and J 7 bases, leaving 11 bases between the germline ends. The CDR3 spells CASSGGKGQPQHF. In DNA, the CDR3 is TGTGCCAGCAGTGGGGGGAAGGGACAGCCCCAGCATTTT.

In this sample, this clonotype turned up many times. The chain employs TRBV7-9 and TRBJ2-1, with 8 nucleotides matching TRBD2. The CDR3 length is 17 residues. V lost 5 bases to trimming and J lost 3 bases; unmatched junction nucleotides: 12. Germline CDR1 and CDR2: SEHNR and FQNEAQ (reference sequence). CDR3 bases: TGTGCCAGCAGCCGTCGAGGAGCGGGGGCCCTCTACAATGAGCAGTTCTTC. Translation: CASSRRGAGALYNEQFF.

This chain joins TRBV29-1 and TRBJ2-3; 10 nucleotides align to TRBD2. CDR1 is SQVTM, CDR2 ANQGSEA, per germline. Unmatched junction bases numbered 8, after V lost 6 bases and J lost 2 bases. This CDR3 region has 15 residues. CDR3 amino acids: CSVETSGDPTDTQYF. The CDR3 region has the DNA TGCAGCGTGGAAACTAGCGGGGACCCCACAGATACGCAGTATTTT.

This clonotype was recorded at least ten times. This chain uses TRBV27 with TRBJ1-2; D call uncertain. Germline-derived CDR1 and CDR2 are MNHEY and SMNVEV (reference sequence). Trimming pared 0 bases from V and 6 bases from J, leaving 8 bases between. There are 13 residues in the CDR3. The CDR3 DNA follows: TGTGCCAGCAGTTTATCGGGCGGGAATGGCTACACCTTC. This translates into CASSLSGGNGYTF.

The chain is built from TRBV11-2 and TRBJ2-7; 8 bases are shared with TRBD2. CDR3 length: 14 amino acids. The germline CDR1 and CDR2 sequences are SGHAT and FQNNGV. V lost 7 bases to trimming and J lost 5 bases; unmatched junction nucleotides: 10. CDR3 in amino acids: CASNPGLGLHEQYF. The CDR3 DNA follows: TGTGCCAGCAATCCGGGACTAGGCCTCCACGAGCAGTACTTC.

This clonotype has only a few counts. The J gene is TRBJ1-3, the V gene TRBV12-3 or TRBV12-4; D is unresolved. V was shortened by 5 bases and J by 0 bases, with 14 bases between the two germline ends. This CDR3 spans 16 amino acids. The CDR3 nucleotides are TGTGCCAGCAGTCCTCTTTCACAGAGCTCTGGAAACACCATATATTTT. It specifies CASSPLSQSSGNTIYF.

The chain has TRBV5-1 and TRBJ2-4; perhaps TRBD1 as D (6 bases). Germline V gene lookup returns CDR1 SGHRS and CDR2 YFSETQ. V was pared by 6 bases and J by 9 bases, with 13 bases between. This CDR3 is built from 12 residues. CDR3 loop: CASTTGTGIQYF. CDR3 DNA: TGCGCCAGCACCACAGGGACGGGCATTCAGTACTTC.

The chain recombines TRBV5-6 with TRBJ1-3; the D is unclear. The CDR3 has 13 residues. The V end lost 4 bases, the J end lost 2 bases, and 7 bases lay between the germline ends. CDR1 is SGHDT, CDR2 YYEEEE, per germline. The CDR3 sequence: CASSGQPGNTIYF. The CDR3 DNA is TGTGCCAGCAGCGGGCAGCCTGGAAACACCATATATTTT. The whole variable domain, remainder taken from reference TRBV5-6 and TRBJ1-3, is DAGVTQSPTHLIKTRGQQVTLRCSPKSGHDTVSWYQQALGQGPQFIFQYYEEEERQRGNFPDRFSGHQFPNYSSELNVNALLLGDSALYLCASSGQPGNTIYFGEGSWLTVV.

This clonotype came up many times. The rearrangement uses TRBV3-1 and TRBJ1-2, with D perhaps matching TRBD1 (5 bases). Germline V lookup: CDR1 LGHDT, CDR2 YNNKEL (reference sequence). This CDR3 comprises 15 residues. V lost 0 bases to trimming and J lost 5 bases, with 13 bases between them. The CDR3 loop reads CASSQDGRGRYGYTF. CDR3 coding DNA: TGTGCCAGCAGCCAAGATGGGAGGGGTCGGTATGGCTACACCTTC.

This clonotype has a count of ten or more. The rearrangement links TRBV20-1 to TRBJ1-6; 11 nucleotides align to TRBD1. In germline, CDR1 is DFQATT, CDR2 SNEGSKA (reference sequence). V lost 0 bases to trimming and J lost 8 bases; unmatched junction nucleotides: 6. This CDR3 has 16 amino acids. Written as DNA, the CDR3 is TGCAGTGCTAGAGACCGGGACAGGGGGGAGGATTCACCCCTCCACTTT. Translated: CSARDRDRGEDSPLHF.